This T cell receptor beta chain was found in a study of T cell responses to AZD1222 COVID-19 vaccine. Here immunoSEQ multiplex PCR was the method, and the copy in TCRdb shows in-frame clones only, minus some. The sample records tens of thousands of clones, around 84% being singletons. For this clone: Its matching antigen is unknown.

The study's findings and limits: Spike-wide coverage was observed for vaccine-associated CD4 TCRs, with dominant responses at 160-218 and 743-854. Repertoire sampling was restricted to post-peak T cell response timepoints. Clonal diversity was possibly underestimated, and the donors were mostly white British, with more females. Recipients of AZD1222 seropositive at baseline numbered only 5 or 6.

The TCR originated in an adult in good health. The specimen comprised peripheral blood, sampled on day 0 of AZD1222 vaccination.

The CDR3 loop reads CASSPRLAGTQYF. The CDR3 DNA is TGTGCCAGCAGCCCCCGACTAGCAGGGACCCAGTACTTC. V usage is TRBV7-8 and J usage is TRBJ2-5; the match to TRBD2 covers 7 bases. The CDR3 is 13 amino acids. The trim removed 5 bases at V and 7 bases at J, leaving 7 bases unmatched. CDR1 is SGHVS and CDR2 is FQNEAQ in the germline V gene.